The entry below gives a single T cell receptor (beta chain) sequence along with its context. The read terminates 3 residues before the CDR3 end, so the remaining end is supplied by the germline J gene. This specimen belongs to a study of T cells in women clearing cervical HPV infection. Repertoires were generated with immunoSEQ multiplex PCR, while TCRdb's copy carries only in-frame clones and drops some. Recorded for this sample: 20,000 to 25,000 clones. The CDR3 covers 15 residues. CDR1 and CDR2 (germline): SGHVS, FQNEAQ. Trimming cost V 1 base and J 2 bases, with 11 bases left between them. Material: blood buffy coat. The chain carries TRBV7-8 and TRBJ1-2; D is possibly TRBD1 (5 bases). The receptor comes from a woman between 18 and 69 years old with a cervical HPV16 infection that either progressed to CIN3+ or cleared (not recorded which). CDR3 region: CASSLDAGLNYGYTF. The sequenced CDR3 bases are TGTGCCAGCAGCTTAGATGCGGGGCTGAACTATGGC.